The 9 T cell receptor beta chains reported below all come from one sample, sequenced in a study of sequential checkpoint blockade in melanoma. Repertoires were generated with immunoSEQ multiplex PCR, while TCRdb's copy carries only in-frame clones and drops some. The table has some 9,300 clones, roughly 80% seen once. Noted treatment: randomized to nivolumab then ipilimumab (arm A) or the reverse (arm B). The source was CD8+ T cells sorted from blood (inferred from file names), collected from a patient given nivolumab and ipilimumab in sequence. These receptors came from a human donor with melanoma.

The chain combines TRBV30 with TRBJ1-2; TRBD1 is a possible D gene (5 bases). Germline CDR1 and CDR2: GTSNPN and SVGIG (reference sequence). The CDR3 totals 14 residues. V lost 4 bases and J 7 bases, leaving 19 bases between the germline ends. The CDR3 DNA sequence: TGTGCCTGGACCATCCCCGGGGGGATGGCTGGCTACACCTTC. This translates into CAWTIPGGMAGYTF.

V usage is TRBV28 and J usage is TRBJ1-5; perhaps TRBD1 as D (5 bases). The CDR3 is 14 amino acids. Germline CDR1 MDHEN, CDR2 SYDVKM. Deletions cut 3 bases from V and 0 bases from J, with 6 bases between. The CDR3 DNA reads as TGTGCCAGCAGTTTCGACAGTAGCAATCAGCCCCAGCATTTT. Protein sequence: CASSFDSSNQPQHF.

This chain joins TRBV7-9 and TRBJ1-2; the D is unclear. Per germline, CDR1 SEHNR and CDR2 FQNEAQ (reference sequence). This CDR3 has 14 residues. The V gene lost 3 bases and the J gene lost 4 bases, with 12 bases spanning the gap. CDR3 sequence (DNA): TGTGCCAGCAGCTTCCTGACAAACAGCTATGGCTACACCTTC. This codes for CASSFLTNSYGYTF.

The J gene is TRBJ2-5, the V gene TRBV7-3; TRBD2 aligns across 7 bases. After removal of 6 bases from V and 2 bases from J, the junction contained 3 bases not matched to a gene. The CDR3 is 13 residues long. The germline V gene encodes CDR1 SGHTA and CDR2 FQGTGA. The CDR3 DNA sequence: TGTGCCAGCAGTATTAGCGGGCAAGAGACCCAGTACTTC. Translated: CASSISGQETQYF. The variable domain in full, completed from reference TRBV7-3 and TRBJ2-5, reads GAGVSQTPSNKVTEKGKYVELRCDPISGHTALYWYRQSLGQGPEFLIYFQGTGAADDSGLPNDRFFAVRPEGSVSTLKIQRTERGDSAVYLCASSISGQETQYFGPGTRLLVL.

The rearrangement uses TRBV6-5 and TRBJ2-2, with 10 bases that match TRBD1. This CDR3 has 16 residues. From germline, CDR1 is MNHEY and CDR2 SVGAGI. Unmatched junction bases numbered 6, after V lost 4 bases and J lost 4 bases. This CDR3 reads CASSSGQGISTGELFF. In DNA form, the CDR3 reads TGTGCCAGCAGTTCGGGACAGGGGATCAGCACCGGGGAGCTGTTTTTT.

There are a few counts of this clone. The chain combines TRBV5-6 with TRBJ2-1, with unresolved D. The CDR3 is made up of 13 amino acids. CDR1 and CDR2 (germline): SGHDT, YYEEEE. V lost 0 bases, J lost 8 bases, and 9 bases lay in between. In nucleotides, the CDR3 is TGTGCCAGCAGCTTGGTGGTAGTCCATGAGCAGTTCTTC. Translation gives CASSLVVVHEQFF.

The V call is TRBV7-9, the J call TRBJ2-2; D is undetermined. Germline V lookup: CDR1 SEHNR, CDR2 FQNEAQ (reference sequence). This CDR3 contains 13 residues. Trimming removed 5 bases at V and 6 bases at J, with 10 bases between. The CDR3 nucleotides read TGTGCCAGCAGCCCCCCCGCGTCCGGGGAGCTGTTTTTT. Encoded protein: CASSPPASGELFF.

This chain links TRBV30 with TRBJ2-1; D possibly corresponds to TRBD1 (5 bases). The V gene lost 2 bases and the J gene lost 9 bases, with 11 bases spanning the gap. Germline values: CDR1 GTSNPN, CDR2 SVGIG (reference sequence). The CDR3 is 12 amino acids. CDR3 sequence reads: CAWSTARGEQFF. CDR3 sequence (DNA): TGTGCCTGGAGTACTGCAAGGGGTGAGCAGTTCTTC.

The gene calls are TRBV29-1 and TRBJ2-3; TRBD1 is a possible D gene (5 bases). With 4 bases removed from V and 2 bases from J, the gap between germline ends came to 13 bases. Germline loops: CDR1 SQVTM, CDR2 ANQGSEA. This CDR3 region has 14 residues. The CDR3 region is CSVARQINTDTQYF. CDR3 in DNA: TGCAGCGTTGCCCGACAGATCAACACAGATACGCAGTATTTT.